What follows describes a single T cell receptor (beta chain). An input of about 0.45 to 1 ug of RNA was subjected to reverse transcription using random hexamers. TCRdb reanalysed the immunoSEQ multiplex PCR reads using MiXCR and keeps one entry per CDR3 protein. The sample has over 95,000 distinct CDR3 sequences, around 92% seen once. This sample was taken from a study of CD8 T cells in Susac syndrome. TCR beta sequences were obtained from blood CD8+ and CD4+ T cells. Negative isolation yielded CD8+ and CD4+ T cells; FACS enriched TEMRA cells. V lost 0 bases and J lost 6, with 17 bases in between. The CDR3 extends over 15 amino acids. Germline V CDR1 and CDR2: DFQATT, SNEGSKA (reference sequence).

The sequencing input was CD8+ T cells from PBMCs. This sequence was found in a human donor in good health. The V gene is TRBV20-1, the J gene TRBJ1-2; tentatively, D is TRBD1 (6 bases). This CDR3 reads CSARDLEGVSDGYTF. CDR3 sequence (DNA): TGCAGTGCTAGAGATTTGGAGGGGGTGTCAGATGGCTACACCTTC.